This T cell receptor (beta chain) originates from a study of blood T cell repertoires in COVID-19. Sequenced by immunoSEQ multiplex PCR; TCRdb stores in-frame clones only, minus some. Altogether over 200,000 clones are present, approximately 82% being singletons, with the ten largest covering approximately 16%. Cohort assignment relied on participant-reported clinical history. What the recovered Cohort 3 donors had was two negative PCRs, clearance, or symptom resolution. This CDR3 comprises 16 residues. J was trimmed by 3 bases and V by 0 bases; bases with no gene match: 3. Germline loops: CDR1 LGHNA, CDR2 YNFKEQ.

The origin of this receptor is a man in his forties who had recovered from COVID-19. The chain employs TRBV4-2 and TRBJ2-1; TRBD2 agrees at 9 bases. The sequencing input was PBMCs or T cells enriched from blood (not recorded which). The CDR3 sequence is CASSQEAAGGYNEQFF. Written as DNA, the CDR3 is TGTGCCAGCAGCCAAGAGGCAGCGGGGGGCTACAATGAGCAGTTCTTC.